This TCR beta chain was recovered during a study of blood T cell repertoires in COVID-19. As for the study in general: Material from acute and convalescent COVID-19 was sourced from the United States, Italy and Spain. T cells, B-cell-depleted T cells, or PBMCs supplied cDNA or gDNA.

This CDR3 is built from 13 residues. Germline V gives CDR1 MNHEY, CDR2 SVGAGI. The V end lost 10 bases, the J end lost 2 bases, and 13 bases lay between the germline ends. Authors' data handling: From reference gene primer amplification, estimates of nucleated cell counts were derived. This table comes from immunoSEQ multiplex PCR, and its TCRdb copy is limited to in-frame clones, with some not included. The DNA was the basis for D and trimming; V, J and clone size are from that table. The table has 70,000 to 85,000 clones, more than 75% seen once; the top ten hold around 9.3%. The V gene is TRBV6-5, the J gene TRBJ2-3, with a weak D call TRBD2 (6 bases). The origin of this receptor is a man between 60 and 75 years old with acute or convalescent COVID-19. The sample taken for sequencing was peripheral blood. CDR3 coding DNA: TGTGCCACCCTAGCGACAGACACAGATACGCAGTATTTT. Its protein product is CATLATDTDTQYF.